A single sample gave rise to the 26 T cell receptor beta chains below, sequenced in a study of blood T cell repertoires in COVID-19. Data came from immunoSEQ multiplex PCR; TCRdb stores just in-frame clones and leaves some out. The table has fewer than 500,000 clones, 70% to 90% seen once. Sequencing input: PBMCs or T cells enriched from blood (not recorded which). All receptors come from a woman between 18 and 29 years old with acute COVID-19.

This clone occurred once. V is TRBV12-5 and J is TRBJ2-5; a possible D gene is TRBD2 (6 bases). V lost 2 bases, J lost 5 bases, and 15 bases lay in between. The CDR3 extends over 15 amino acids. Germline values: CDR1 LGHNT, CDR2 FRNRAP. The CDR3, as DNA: TGTGCTAGTGGTTTGATGCGGGGAAAACGGGAGACCCAGTACTTC. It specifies CASGLMRGKRETQYF. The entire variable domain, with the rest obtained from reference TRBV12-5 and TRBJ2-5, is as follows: DARVTQTPRHKVTEMGQEVTMRCQPILGHNTVFWYRQTMMQGLELLAYFRNRAPLDDSGMPKDRFSAEMPDATLATLKIQPSEPRDSAVYFCASGLMRGKRETQYFGPGTRLLVL.

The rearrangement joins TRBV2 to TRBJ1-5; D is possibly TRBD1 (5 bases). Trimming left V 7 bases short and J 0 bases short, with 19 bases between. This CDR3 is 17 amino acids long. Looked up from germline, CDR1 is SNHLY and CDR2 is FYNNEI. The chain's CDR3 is CASTRSQGLNSNQPQHF. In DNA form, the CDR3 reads TGTGCCAGCACCAGGTCTCAGGGACTAAATAGCAATCAGCCCCAGCATTTT.

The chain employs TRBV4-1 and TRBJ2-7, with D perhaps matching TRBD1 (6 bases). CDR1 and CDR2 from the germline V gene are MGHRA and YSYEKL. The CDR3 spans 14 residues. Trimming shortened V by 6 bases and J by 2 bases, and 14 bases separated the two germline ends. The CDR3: CASSGQKGAYEQYF. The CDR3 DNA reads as TGCGCCAGCAGTGGACAAAAGGGGGCCTACGAGCAGTACTTC.

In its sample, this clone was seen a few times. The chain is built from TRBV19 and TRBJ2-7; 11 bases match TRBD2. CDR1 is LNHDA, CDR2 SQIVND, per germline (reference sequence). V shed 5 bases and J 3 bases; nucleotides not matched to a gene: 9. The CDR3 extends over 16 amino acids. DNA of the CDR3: TGTGCCAGTAGTCCACGACTAGCGGGAAAGCGCTACGAGCAGTACTTC. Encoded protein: CASSPRLAGKRYEQYF.

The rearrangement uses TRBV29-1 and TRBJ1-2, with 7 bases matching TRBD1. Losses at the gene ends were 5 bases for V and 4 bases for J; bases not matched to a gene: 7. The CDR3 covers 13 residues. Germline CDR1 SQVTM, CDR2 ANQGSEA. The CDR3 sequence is CSVRQGRSYGYTF. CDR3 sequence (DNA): TGCAGCGTTAGACAGGGCCGGAGCTATGGCTACACCTTC.

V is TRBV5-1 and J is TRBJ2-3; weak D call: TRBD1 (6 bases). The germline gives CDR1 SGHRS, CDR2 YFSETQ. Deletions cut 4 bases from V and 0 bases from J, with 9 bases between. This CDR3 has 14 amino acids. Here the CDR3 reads CASSGGQSTDTQYF. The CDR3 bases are TGCGCCAGCAGCGGGGGACAAAGCACAGATACGCAGTATTTT. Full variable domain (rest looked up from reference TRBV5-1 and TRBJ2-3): KAGVTQTPRYLIKTRGQQVTLSCSPISGHRSVSWYQQTPGQGLQFLFEYFSETQRNKGNFPGRFSGRQFSNSRSEMNVSTLELGDSALYLCASSGGQSTDTQYFGPGTRLTVL.

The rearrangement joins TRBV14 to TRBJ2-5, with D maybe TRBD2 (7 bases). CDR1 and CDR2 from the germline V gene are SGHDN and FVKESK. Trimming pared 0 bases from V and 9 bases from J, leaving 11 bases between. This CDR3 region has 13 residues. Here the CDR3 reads CASSQEGGAPQYF. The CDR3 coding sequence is TGTGCCAGCAGCCAAGAAGGGGGGGCGCCCCAGTACTTC.

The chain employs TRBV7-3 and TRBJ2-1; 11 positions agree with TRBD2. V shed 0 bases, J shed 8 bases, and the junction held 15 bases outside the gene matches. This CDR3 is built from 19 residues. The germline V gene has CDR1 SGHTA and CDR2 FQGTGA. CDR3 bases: TGTGCCAGCAGCTTAACTCCATCGGGGTATAGCGGGGGGGCGTATGAGCAGTTCTTC. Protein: CASSLTPSGYSGGAYEQFF. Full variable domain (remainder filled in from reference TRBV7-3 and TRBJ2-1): GAGVSQTPSNKVTEKGKYVELRCDPISGHTALYWYRQSLGQGPEFLIYFQGTGAADDSGLPNDRFFAVRPEGSVSTLKIQRTERGDSAVYLCASSLTPSGYSGGAYEQFFGPGTRLTVL.

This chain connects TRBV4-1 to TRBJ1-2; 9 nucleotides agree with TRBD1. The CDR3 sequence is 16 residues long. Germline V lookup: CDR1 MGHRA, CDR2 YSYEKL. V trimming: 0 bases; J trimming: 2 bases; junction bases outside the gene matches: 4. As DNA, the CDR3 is TGCGCCAGCAGCCAAGATGTGGGACAGGGAAACTATGGCTACACCTTC. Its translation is CASSQDVGQGNYGYTF.

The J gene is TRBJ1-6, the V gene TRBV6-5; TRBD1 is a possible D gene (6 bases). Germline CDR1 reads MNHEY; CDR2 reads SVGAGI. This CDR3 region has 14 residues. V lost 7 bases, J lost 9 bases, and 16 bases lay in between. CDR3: CASTAGTNLSPLHF. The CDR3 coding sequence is TGTGCCAGCACCGCCGGGACAAATCTTTCACCCCTCCACTTT.

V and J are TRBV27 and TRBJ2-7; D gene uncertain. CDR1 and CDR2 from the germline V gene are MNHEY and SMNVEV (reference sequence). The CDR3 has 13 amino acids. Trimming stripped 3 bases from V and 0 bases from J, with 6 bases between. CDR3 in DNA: TGTGCCAGCAGTTTCACGGGCTCCTACGAGCAGTACTTC. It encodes CASSFTGSYEQYF.

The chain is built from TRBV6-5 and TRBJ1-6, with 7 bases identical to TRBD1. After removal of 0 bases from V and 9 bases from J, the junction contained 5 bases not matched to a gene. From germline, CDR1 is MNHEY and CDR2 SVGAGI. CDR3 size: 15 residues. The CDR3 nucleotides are TGTGCCAGCAGTTACTCGCAAGGGGGCGGTTCACCCCTCCACTTT. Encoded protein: CASSYSQGGGSPLHF.

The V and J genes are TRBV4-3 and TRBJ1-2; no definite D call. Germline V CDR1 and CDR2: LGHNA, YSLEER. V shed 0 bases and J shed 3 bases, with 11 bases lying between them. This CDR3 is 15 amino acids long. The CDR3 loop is CASSQDQDMDYGYTF. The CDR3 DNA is TGCGCCAGCAGCCAAGATCAGGATATGGACTATGGCTACACCTTC.

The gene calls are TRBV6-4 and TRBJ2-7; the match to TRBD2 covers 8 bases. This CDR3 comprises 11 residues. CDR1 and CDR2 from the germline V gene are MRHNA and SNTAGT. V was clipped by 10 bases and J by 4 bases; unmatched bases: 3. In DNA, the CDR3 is TGTGCCAACAGCGGGAGTTACGAGCAGTACTTC. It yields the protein CANSGSYEQYF.

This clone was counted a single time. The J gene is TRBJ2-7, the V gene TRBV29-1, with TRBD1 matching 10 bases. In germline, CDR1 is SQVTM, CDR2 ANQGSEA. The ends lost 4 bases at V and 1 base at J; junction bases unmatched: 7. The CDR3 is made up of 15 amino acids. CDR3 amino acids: CSVASRDRGSYEQYF. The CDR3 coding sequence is TGCAGCGTTGCATCCCGGGACAGGGGTTCCTACGAGCAGTACTTC.

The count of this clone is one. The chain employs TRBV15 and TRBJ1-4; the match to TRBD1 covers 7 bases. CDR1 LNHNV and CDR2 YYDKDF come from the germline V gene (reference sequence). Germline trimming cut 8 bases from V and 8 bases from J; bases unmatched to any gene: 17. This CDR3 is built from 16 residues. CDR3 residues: CATENPQGGASEKLFF. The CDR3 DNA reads TGTGCCACCGAGAACCCTCAGGGGGGCGCTTCCGAAAAACTGTTTTTT.

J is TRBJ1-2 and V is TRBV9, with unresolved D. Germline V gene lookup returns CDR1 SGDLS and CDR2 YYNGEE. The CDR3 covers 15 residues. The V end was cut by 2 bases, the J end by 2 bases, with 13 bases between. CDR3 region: CASSVTAGLNYGYTF. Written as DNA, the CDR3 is TGTGCCAGCAGCGTCACTGCAGGCCTCAACTATGGCTACACCTTC.

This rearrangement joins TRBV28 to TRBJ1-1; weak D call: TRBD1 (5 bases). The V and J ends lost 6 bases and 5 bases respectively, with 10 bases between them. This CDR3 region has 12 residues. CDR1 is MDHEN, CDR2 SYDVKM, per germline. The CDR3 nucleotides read TGTGCCAGCAGCCTCAGGGAAACTGAAGCTTTCTTT. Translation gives CASSLRETEAFF.

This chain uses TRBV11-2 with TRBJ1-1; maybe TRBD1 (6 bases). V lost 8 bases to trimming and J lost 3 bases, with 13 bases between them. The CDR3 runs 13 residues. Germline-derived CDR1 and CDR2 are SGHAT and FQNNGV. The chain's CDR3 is CASRGGADTEAFF. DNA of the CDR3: TGTGCCAGCCGGGGGGGCGCGGACACTGAAGCTTTCTTT. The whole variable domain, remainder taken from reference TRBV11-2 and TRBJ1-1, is EAGVAQSPRYKIIEKRQSVAFWCNPISGHATLYWYQQILGQGPKLLIQFQNNGVVDDSQLPKDRFSAERLKGVDSTLKIQPAKLEDSAVYLCASRGGADTEAFFGQGTRLTVV.

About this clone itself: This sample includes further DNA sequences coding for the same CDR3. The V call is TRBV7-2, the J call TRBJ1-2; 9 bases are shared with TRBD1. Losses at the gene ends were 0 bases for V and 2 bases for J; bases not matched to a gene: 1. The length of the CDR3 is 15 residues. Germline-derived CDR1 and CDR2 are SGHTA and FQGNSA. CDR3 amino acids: CASSLAGTGNYGYTF. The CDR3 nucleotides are TGTGCCAGCAGCTTAGCCGGGACAGGGAACTATGGCTACACCTTC. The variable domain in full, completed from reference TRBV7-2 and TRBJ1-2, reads GAGVSQSPSNKVTEKGKDVELRCDPISGHTALYWYRQSLGQGLEFLIYFQGNSAPDKSGLPSDRFSAERTGGSVSTLTIQRTQQEDSAVYLCASSLAGTGNYGYTFGSGTRLTVV.

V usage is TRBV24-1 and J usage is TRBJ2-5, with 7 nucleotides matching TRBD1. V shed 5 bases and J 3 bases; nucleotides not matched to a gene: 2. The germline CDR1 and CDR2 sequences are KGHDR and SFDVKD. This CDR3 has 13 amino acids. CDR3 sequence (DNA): TGTGCCACCAGTGTCACAGGGGAAGAGACCCAGTACTTC. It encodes CATSVTGEETQYF.

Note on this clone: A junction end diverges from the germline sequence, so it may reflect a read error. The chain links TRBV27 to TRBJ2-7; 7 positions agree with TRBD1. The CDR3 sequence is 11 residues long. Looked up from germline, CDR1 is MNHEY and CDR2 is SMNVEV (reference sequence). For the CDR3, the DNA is TGTGCCAGCAGTACCCCCGGGACAGTTTTTTTC. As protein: CASSTPGTVFF.

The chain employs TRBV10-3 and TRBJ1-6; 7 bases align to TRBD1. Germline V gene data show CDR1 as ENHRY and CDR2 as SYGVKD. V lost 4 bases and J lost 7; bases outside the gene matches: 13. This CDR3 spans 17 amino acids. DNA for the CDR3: TGTGCCATCAGTGCTTTCCCGGGACAGACCCCGAATTCACCCCTCCACTTT. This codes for CAISAFPGQTPNSPLHF.

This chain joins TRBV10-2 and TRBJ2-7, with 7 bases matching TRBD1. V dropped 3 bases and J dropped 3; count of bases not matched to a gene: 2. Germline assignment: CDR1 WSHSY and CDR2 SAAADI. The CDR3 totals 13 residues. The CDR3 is CASSDNRGYEQYF. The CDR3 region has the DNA TGCGCCAGCAGTGACAACAGGGGCTACGAGCAGTACTTC.

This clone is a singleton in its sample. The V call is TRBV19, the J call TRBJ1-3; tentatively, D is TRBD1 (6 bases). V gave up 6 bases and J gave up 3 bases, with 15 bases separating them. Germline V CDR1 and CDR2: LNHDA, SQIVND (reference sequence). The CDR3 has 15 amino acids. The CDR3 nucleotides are TGTGCCAGTAGCCCCCGGGACAAACGTGGAAACACCATATATTTT. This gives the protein CASSPRDKRGNTIYF. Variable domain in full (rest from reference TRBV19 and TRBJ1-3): DGGITQSPKYLFRKEGQNVTLSCEQNLNHDAMYWYRQDPGQGLRLIYYSQIVNDFQKGDIAEGYSVSREKKESFPLTVTSAQKNPTAFYLCASSPRDKRGNTIYFGEGSWLTVV.

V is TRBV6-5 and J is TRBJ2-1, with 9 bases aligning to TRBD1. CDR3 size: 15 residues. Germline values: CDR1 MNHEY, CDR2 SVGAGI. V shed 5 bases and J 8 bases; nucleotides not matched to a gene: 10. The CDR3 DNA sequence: TGTGCCAGCAGTCTAGGACAGGGGAATTTTGATGAGCAGTTCTTC. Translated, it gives CASSLGQGNFDEQFF.